These 7 T cell receptor beta chains share one sample of origin, sequenced in a study of identical twins. TCRdb passed the 5' RACE reads through MiXCR, listing each CDR3 protein once. The data hold some 1,700,000 distinct CDR3 sequences, with about 31% observed a single time. The sample consisted of cord blood. Receptor source: a newborn girl in good health.

This clonotype was recorded a few times. With only one base between it and a far larger clone, this is likely a read error. The chain joins TRBV13 to TRBJ2-3; TRBD2 might be the D (5 bases). CDR1 is PRHDT, CDR2 FYEKMQ, per germline (reference sequence). This CDR3 is 13 amino acids long. In nucleotides, the CDR3 is TGTGCCAGCAGCTTAGCTAGCATAGATACGCAGTATTTT. Its protein product is CASSLASIDTQYF. The variable domain in full, with the rest retrieved from reference TRBV13 and TRBJ2-3, is AAGVIQSPRHLIKEKRETATLKCYPIPRHDTVYWYQQGPGQDPQFLISFYEKMQSDKGSIPDRFSAQQFSDYHSELNMSSLELGDSALYFCASSLASIDTQYFGPGTRLTVL.

The CDR3 bases are TGCAGTGCTCGATCTACTAGCGGGGTGTCCTACGAGCAGTACTTC. It encodes CSARSTSGVSYEQYF. The V and J genes are TRBV20-1 and TRBJ2-7, with 10 nucleotides matching TRBD2. Germline trimming cut 5 bases from V and 1 base from J; bases unmatched to any gene: 8. Germline loops: CDR1 DFQATT, CDR2 SNEGSKA (reference sequence). This CDR3 spans 15 amino acids.

The J gene is TRBJ2-2, the V gene TRBV7-2; TRBD2 aligns across 8 bases. This CDR3 has 15 residues. CDR1 and CDR2 from the germline V gene are SGHTA and FQGNSA. The J segment lost 7 bases and the V segment lost 1 base, leaving 5 bases of the junction unmatched. CDR3 DNA: TGTGCCAGCAGCTTAGGGGGACTAGAGGGCGGGGAGCTGTTTTTT. This sequence encodes CASSLGGLEGGELFF.

This rearrangement joins TRBV6-5 to TRBJ2-1, with 10 bases aligning to TRBD2. V gave up 4 bases and J gave up 10 bases; unmatched junction bases: 13. This CDR3 region has 16 residues. Germline assignment: CDR1 MNHEY and CDR2 SVGAGI. The CDR3 coding sequence is TGTGCCAGCAGTTCCCCCGGTGCTAGCGGGAGACGGGAGCAGTTCTTC. Protein: CASSSPGASGRREQFF.

This chain joins TRBV7-9 and TRBJ2-3; no reliable D call. The V gene lost 1 base and the J gene lost 2 bases, with 10 bases spanning the gap. The CDR3 extends over 15 amino acids. The germline CDR1 and CDR2 sequences are SEHNR and FQNEAQ (reference sequence). The CDR3 sequence is CASSLGTSPTDTQYF. The CDR3 region has the DNA TGTGCCAGCAGCTTAGGGACCTCCCCCACAGATACGCAGTATTTT.

Remarks on this clonotype: The CDR3 does not close with the conserved phenylalanine or tryptophan, likely indicating a read error. The DNA of the CDR3 is TGTGCCAGTAGTATGGGACTCCAATACTACGAGCAGTACTCC. It specifies CASSMGLQYYEQYS. The genes are TRBV19 and TRBJ2-7; D might be TRBD2 (6 bases). V was shortened by 3 bases and J by 3 bases, with 12 bases between the two germline ends. Germline-derived CDR1 and CDR2 are LNHDA and SQIVND (reference sequence). The CDR3 is made up of 14 amino acids.

This clonotype was observed a few times. CDR3 amino acids: CASSFSGTNYGYTF. The CDR3 DNA is TGTGCCAGCAGTTTTAGCGGGACAAACTATGGCTACACCTTC. The gene calls are TRBV27 and TRBJ1-2, with D maybe TRBD1 (6 bases). The CDR3 is 14 residues long. V was clipped by 3 bases and J by 2 bases, with 10 bases between them. In germline, CDR1 is MNHEY, CDR2 SMNVEV (reference sequence).